This record covers a single TCR beta chain. Clones were read by immunoSEQ multiplex PCR, and TCRdb kept only the in-frame ones, dropping some. The table includes some 77,000 clones, roughly 96% detected once. Per the germline V gene, CDR1 is LNHDA and CDR2 is SQIVND (reference sequence). The CDR3 extends over 15 amino acids. With V trimmed by 1 base and J by 6 bases, 7 bases remained unmatched. The data derive from a study of technical replicates of blood from a few donors. The sequenced sample was T cells isolated from PBMCs. This chain links TRBV19 with TRBJ2-7; TRBD1 agrees at 9 bases. The sequence was collected from a human donor in good health. This CDR3 is CASSIVTGGLSEQYF. The DNA for the CDR3 is TGTGCCAGTAGTATAGTGACAGGGGGTCTCTCCGAGCAGTACTTC.